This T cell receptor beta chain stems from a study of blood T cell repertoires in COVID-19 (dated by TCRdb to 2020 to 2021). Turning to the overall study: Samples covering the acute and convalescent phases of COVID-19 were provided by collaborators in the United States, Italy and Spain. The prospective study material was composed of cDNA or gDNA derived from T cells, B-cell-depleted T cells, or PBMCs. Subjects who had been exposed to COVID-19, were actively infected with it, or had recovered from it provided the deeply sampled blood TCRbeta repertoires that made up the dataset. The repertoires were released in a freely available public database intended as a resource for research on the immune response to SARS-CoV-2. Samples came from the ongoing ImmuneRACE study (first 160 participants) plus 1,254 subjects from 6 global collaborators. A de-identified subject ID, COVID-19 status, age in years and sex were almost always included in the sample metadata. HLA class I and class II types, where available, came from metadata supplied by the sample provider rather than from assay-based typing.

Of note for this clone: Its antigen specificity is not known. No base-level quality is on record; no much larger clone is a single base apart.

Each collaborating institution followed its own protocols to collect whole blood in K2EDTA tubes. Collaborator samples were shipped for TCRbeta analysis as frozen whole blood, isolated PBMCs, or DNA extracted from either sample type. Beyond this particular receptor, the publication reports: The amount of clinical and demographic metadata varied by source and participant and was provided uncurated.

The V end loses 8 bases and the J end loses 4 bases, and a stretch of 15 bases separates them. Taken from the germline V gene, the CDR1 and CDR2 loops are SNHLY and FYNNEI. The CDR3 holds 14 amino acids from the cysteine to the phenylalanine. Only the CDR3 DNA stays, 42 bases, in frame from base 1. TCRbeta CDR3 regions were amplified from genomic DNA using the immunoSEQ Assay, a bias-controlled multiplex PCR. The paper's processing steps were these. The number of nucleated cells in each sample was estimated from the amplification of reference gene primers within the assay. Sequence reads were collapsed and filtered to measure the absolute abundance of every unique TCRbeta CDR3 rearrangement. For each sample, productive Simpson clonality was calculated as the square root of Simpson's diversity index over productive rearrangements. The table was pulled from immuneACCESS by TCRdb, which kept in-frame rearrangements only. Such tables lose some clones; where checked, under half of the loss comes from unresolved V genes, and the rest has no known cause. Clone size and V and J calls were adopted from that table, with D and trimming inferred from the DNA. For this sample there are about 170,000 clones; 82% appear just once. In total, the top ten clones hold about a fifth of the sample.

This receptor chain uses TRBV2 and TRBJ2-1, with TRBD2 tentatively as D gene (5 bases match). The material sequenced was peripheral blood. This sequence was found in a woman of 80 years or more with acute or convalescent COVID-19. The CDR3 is CASETSSRYNEQFF. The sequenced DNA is TGTGCCAGCGAAACTAGTTCGAGGTACAATGAGCAGTTCTTC.